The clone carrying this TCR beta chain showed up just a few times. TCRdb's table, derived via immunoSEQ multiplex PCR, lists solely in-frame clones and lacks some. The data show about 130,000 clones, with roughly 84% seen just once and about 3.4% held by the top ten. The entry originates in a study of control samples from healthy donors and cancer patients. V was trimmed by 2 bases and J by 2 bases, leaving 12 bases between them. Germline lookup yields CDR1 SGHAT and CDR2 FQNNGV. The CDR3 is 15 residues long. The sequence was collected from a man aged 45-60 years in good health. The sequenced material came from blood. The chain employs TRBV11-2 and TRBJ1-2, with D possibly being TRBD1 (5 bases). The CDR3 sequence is CASSLRAGWNYGYTF. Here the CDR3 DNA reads TGTGCCAGCAGCTTAAGAGCAGGGTGGAACTATGGCTACACCTTC.